These 20 T cell receptor beta chains share one sample of origin, sequenced in a study of blood T cell repertoires in COVID-19. The protocol was immunoSEQ multiplex PCR, while the TCRdb copy is restricted to in-frame clones and leaves out a portion. This sample yields around 250,000 clones, of which about four fifths are seen a single time; less than 3.5% belongs to the top ten. The sample comprised peripheral blood. The receptor source for this set is a woman aged 18 to 35 with acute or convalescent COVID-19.

This sequence joins TRBV6-2 or TRBV6-3 and TRBJ1-5; no firm D call. CDR3 length equals 15 residues. The V end lost 4 bases, the J end lost 0 bases, and 10 bases lay between the germline ends. CDR1 and CDR2 from the germline V gene are MNHEY and SVGEGT. CDR3 DNA sequence: TGTGCCAGCAGTTTTCAGGTCTTTAGCAATCAGCCCCAGCATTTT. Translation: CASSFQVFSNQPQHF.

The chain couples TRBV6-2 or TRBV6-3 to TRBJ1-2; unclear D gene. Looked up from germline, CDR1 is MNHEY and CDR2 is SVGEGT. The CDR3 is made up of 14 amino acids. Deletions cut 2 bases from V and 1 base from J, with 8 bases between. Written as DNA, the CDR3 is TGTGCCAGCAGTTACGGAGTGAGTAACTATGGCTACACCTTC. It codes for CASSYGVSNYGYTF.

The V gene is TRBV2, the J gene TRBJ2-1; 8 bases are a match to TRBD2. The CDR3 is 16 amino acids. The V segment lost 10 bases and the J segment 6 bases; nucleotides outside the gene matches: 17. The V gene's germline CDR1 is SNHLY and CDR2 FYNNEI. CDR3 loop: CAIRERAGLVLNEQFF. Here the CDR3 DNA reads TGTGCCATAAGGGAAAGGGCGGGACTAGTCCTCAATGAGCAGTTCTTC.

The chain uses TRBV19 and TRBJ2-1, with TRBD2 matching over 9 bases. Per the germline V gene, CDR1 is LNHDA and CDR2 is SQIVND (reference sequence). Germline trimming cut 6 bases from V and 0 bases from J; bases unmatched to any gene: 6. This CDR3 is built from 16 residues. The CDR3 DNA reads TGTGCCAGTAGAAGACTAGCGGAGAGCTCCTACAATGAGCAGTTCTTC. Translating gives CASRRLAESSYNEQFF. Variable domain in full (rest from reference TRBV19 and TRBJ2-1): DGGITQSPKYLFRKEGQNVTLSCEQNLNHDAMYWYRQDPGQGLRLIYYSQIVNDFQKGDIAEGYSVSREKKESFPLTVTSAQKNPTAFYLCASRRLAESSYNEQFFGPGTRLTVL.

This sequence joins TRBV24-1 and TRBJ2-5, with TRBD2 matching 8 bases. CDR3 length: 13 residues. J was trimmed by 5 bases and V by 10 bases; bases with no gene match: 8. CDR1 and CDR2 from the germline V gene are KGHDR and SFDVKD. The CDR3 region has the DNA TGTGCCACATTTAAAAGCGGGAGCGAGACCCAGTACTTC. This codes for CATFKSGSETQYF.

J is TRBJ2-3 and V is TRBV3-1 (or the pseudogene TRBV3-2); D perhaps matches TRBD2 (6 bases). The CDR3 contains 15 residues. V lost 1 base and J lost 0, with 8 bases in between. Looked up from germline, CDR1 is LGHDT and CDR2 is YNNKEL (reference sequence). Here the CDR3 reads CASSQVGTSTDTQYF. The CDR3 DNA is TGTGCCAGCAGCCAAGTAGGGACTAGCACAGATACGCAGTATTTT.

The sample holds one count of this clone. The rearrangement joins TRBV9 to TRBJ1-3; D is unresolved. This CDR3 has 15 residues. Germline CDR1 SGDLS, CDR2 YYNGEE. V was cut by 0 bases and J by 2 bases, with 9 bases left in between. CDR3 sequence: CASSVGSGTGNTIYF. The CDR3 nucleotides read TGTGCCAGCAGCGTAGGTTCGGGGACTGGAAACACCATATATTTT.

J is TRBJ2-3 and V is TRBV28; 10 bases match TRBD2. The CDR3 contains 18 residues. Germline V gene data show CDR1 as MDHEN and CDR2 as SYDVKM. The junction had 12 bases not matched to a gene; V was cut back by 1 base and J by 5 bases. In DNA form, the CDR3 reads TGTGCCAGCAGTTTATACTTGGATATAGCGGGAGGTGAAGATACGCAGTATTTT. Amino acids: CASSLYLDIAGGEDTQYF.

The V and J genes are TRBV9 and TRBJ2-7; D is ambiguous. The germline V gene has CDR1 SGDLS and CDR2 YYNGEE. Trimming pared 0 bases from V and 4 bases from J, leaving 14 bases between. This CDR3 has 15 residues. The CDR3 DNA is TGTGCCAGCAGCGTAGGCCCTCGGCGGCCTTACGAGCAGTACTTC. It specifies CASSVGPRRPYEQYF.

The chain links TRBV6-5 to TRBJ2-2, with D unresolved. This CDR3 is built from 15 residues. Germline CDR1 reads MNHEY; CDR2 reads SVGAGI. V gave up 0 bases and J gave up 4 bases, with 9 bases separating them. The CDR3 nucleotides are TGTGCCAGCAGTTACTCCTTTACTTCCACCGGGGAGCTGTTTTTT. It specifies CASSYSFTSTGELFF.

The J gene is TRBJ2-1, the V gene TRBV6-4; TRBD2 aligns across 14 bases. Per germline, CDR1 MRHNA and CDR2 SNTAGT. The CDR3 is 15 amino acids. V gave up 6 bases and J gave up 8 bases; unmatched junction bases: 6. CDR3 sequence reads: CASSTGTSGSYEQFF. For the CDR3, the DNA is TGTGCCAGCAGCACCGGGACTAGCGGGAGTTATGAGCAGTTCTTC.

The V gene is TRBV19, the J gene TRBJ1-3, with D maybe TRBD1 (6 bases). The CDR3 covers 14 residues. Germline V gene data show CDR1 as LNHDA and CDR2 as SQIVND (reference sequence). Trimming cost V 3 bases and J 2 bases, with 8 bases left between them. The CDR3 here is CASSIDRTGNTIYF. In nucleotides, the CDR3 is TGTGCCAGTAGTATCGACAGGACTGGAAACACCATATATTTT.

The genes are TRBV3-1 (or the pseudogene TRBV3-2) and TRBJ2-5; the D gene is possibly TRBD1 (6 bases). Trimming removed 2 bases at V and 4 bases at J, with 8 bases between. The CDR3 spans 13 residues. Germline V gene data show CDR1 as LGHDT and CDR2 as YNNKEL (reference sequence). In DNA, the CDR3 is TGTGCCAGCAGCCAACAGGGGACAGAGACCCAGTACTTC. Translation: CASSQQGTETQYF.

V and J are TRBV21-1 and TRBJ1-2; the table's D call of TRBD1 was not tested on the DNA. TRBV21-1 is described as a pseudogene. The CDR3 consists of 16 residues. CDR3 DNA: TGTGCCAGCAGCAAACGTCTCCGACAGGGCGACTATGGCTACACCTTC. Amino acids: CASSKRLRQGDYGYTF.

This clone showed up just once. V and J are TRBV7-8 and TRBJ2-7; 8 nucleotides align to TRBD1. Germline trimming cut 5 bases from V and 6 bases from J; bases unmatched to any gene: 12. Germline V gives CDR1 SGHVS, CDR2 FQNEAQ. This CDR3 has 15 residues. The DNA of the CDR3 is TGTGCCAGCAGCCTAATACAGGGGGTCGGGTTCGAGCAGTACTTC. Amino acid sequence: CASSLIQGVGFEQYF.

This clone was seen repeatedly, ten times or more. This rearrangement joins TRBV6-6 to TRBJ2-7; possible D gene TRBD2, 5 bases. Germline V gene lookup returns CDR1 MNHNY and CDR2 SVGAGI (reference sequence). The CDR3 runs 16 residues. V was shortened by 2 bases and J by 2 bases, with 16 bases between the two germline ends. Here the CDR3 DNA reads TGTGCCAGCAGTTACAGGTCGGGGAAATCAACCTACGAGCAGTACTTC. Residues: CASSYRSGKSTYEQYF.

The chain links TRBV2 to TRBJ2-2; no reliable D call. This CDR3 has 15 amino acids. The V gene lost 6 bases and the J gene lost 2 bases, with 13 bases spanning the gap. Germline CDR1 SNHLY, CDR2 FYNNEI. The CDR3 bases are TGTGCCAGCAGGAGGCGGCATAGCAACACCGGGGAGCTGTTTTTT. Translating gives CASRRRHSNTGELFF.

The chain joins TRBV7-2 to TRBJ2-5; 8 nucleotides align to TRBD2. The V gene end was trimmed by 3 bases and the J gene end by 4 bases; junction bases not matched to a gene: 7. Germline CDR1 SGHTA, CDR2 FQGNSA. The CDR3 has 15 amino acids. The CDR3 DNA reads as TGTGCCAGCAGCTTTAGCGGGAATGCGGTAGAGACCCAGTACTTC. Translated: CASSFSGNAVETQYF.

A single count supports this clone. The gene calls are TRBV9 and TRBJ1-2, with TRBD1 as a possible D gene (5 bases). CDR1 and CDR2 from the germline V gene are SGDLS and YYNGEE. The CDR3 extends over 17 amino acids. The V gene lost 3 bases and the J gene lost 4 bases, with 22 bases spanning the gap. The CDR3 DNA follows: TGTGCCAGCAGCGCCCGGGGGTCTCCCGGGAATACCTATGGCTACACCTTC. Amino acid sequence: CASSARGSPGNTYGYTF. Combining the CDR3 with reference TRBV9 and TRBJ1-2 gives the whole variable domain DSGVTQTPKHLITATGQRVTLRCSPRSGDLSVYWYQQSLDQGLQFLIQYYNGEERAKGNILERFSAQQFPDLHSELNLSSLELGDSALYFCASSARGSPGNTYGYTFGSGTRLTVV.

This clone is a singleton in its sample. The rearrangement uses TRBV19 and TRBJ2-1, with TRBD2 identical over 9 bases. Germline V gene lookup returns CDR1 LNHDA and CDR2 SQIVND (reference sequence). The CDR3 runs 19 residues. The J segment lost 8 bases and the V segment lost 0 bases, leaving 17 bases of the junction unmatched. DNA for the CDR3: TGTGCCAGTAGTATAGATCGATTGACTAGCGGCAGCTTATGGGATGAGCAGTTCTTC. Encoded protein: CASSIDRLTSGSLWDEQFF.